Sequencing of this TCR beta chain was carried out in a study of CD8+ T cells in alopecia areata. It was cDNA, reverse transcribed from extracted RNA, that served as the sequencing template. TCRdb's copy holds only in-frame clones and misses some; the assay was immunoSEQ multiplex PCR. The sample yields about 210,000 clones, about three fifths seen once. The treatment was: oral pan-JAK inhibitor, 5-10 mg twice daily. The sequence was collected from a human donor with alopecia areata. The sample consisted of CD4+ T cells sorted from blood, taken at week 4, from a patient treated with tofacitinib.

CDR3 sequence reads: CATSRDRVGTQYF. The DNA for the CDR3 is TGTGCCACCAGCAGAGATCGGGTTGGGACGCAGTATTTT. The genes are TRBV15 and TRBJ2-3, with D uncertain. Trimming cost V 0 bases and J 9 bases, with 10 bases left between them. The CDR3 runs to 13 residues. Per germline, CDR1 LNHNV and CDR2 YYDKDF (reference sequence).